This T cell receptor (beta chain) was retrieved from a study of cytotoxic CD8 clonotypes in ibrutinib-treated CLL listed by TCRdb under 2021. For context, the study as a whole: The cohort included roughly 15 treatment-naive and some 10 relapsed/refractory patients; roughly 17 were IGHV unmutated. Responses were partial in around 25 patients and complete in 2; after median about 68 months follow-up, about 14 stayed in remission and roughly twelve progressed. Samples at response were collected after a median of about twelve months of treatment, with a range of about 6 to 36 months. Cryopreserved peripheral blood mononuclear cells were obtained prior to treatment, at the time of response, and at either disease progression or sustained remission. Longitudinal samples were available for 26 of the 86 trial participants. An average of around 250,000 productive templates and approximately 90,000 productive rearrangements was obtained per sample. Study-wide findings and limitations: At ibrutinib response clonality went up, during sustained remission it held steady, and at progression it dropped back toward baseline. At baseline, clonality was higher than in age-matched healthy donors and showed a strong correlation with circulating CD8+ T-cell counts. Sampling times were not matched between sustained-remission and progressing patients, and lymph node repertoires were not studied. Public clonotypes were rare and either contracted or stayed stable during treatment, and the rise in clonality at ibrutinib response reflected the expansion of private clonotypes.

On a MiSeq, deep resolution sequencing aimed for a depth between 1 in 1 million and 1 in 200,000 T cells, with each clonotype covered about 9.9x on average. The immunoSEQ hsTCRB Kit was used to generate the TCR beta libraries. The original pipeline was this. The data were analyzed with ImmunoSEQ Analyzer and ImmunoSEQ Data Assistant, and V, D and J gene assignments followed IMGT definitions. Clonality, which ranges from 0 to 1, was calculated by subtracting the normalized Shannon entropy of productive rearrangement frequencies from one. Public clonotype analysis was restricted to overrepresented clonotypes comprising at least 0.05% of each patient's repertoire. Thirteen age-matched healthy donor repertoires from immuneACCESS were used as controls for clonality. TCRdb carries this immuneACCESS record with in-frame sequences only. Its versions omit some clonotypes, under half of them owing to an unresolved V gene in the studies checked, with the rest unexplained. The D gene and trimming were derived from the DNA, and the V and J assignments and clone size from that table. The sample table records more than 30,000 clones; about 70% of these occur just once. About 27% of the sample is in the top ten clones.

V is reduced by 5 bases and J by 4 bases, leaving a spacing of 6 bases between them. The germline V gene (reference sequence) sets CDR1 to SEHNR and CDR2 to FQNEAQ. The CDR3 has 12 amino acids, counting the end cysteine and phenylalanine. Of all the DNA, just the CDR3 is kept, 36 bases in frame from base 1. For TCR beta library preparation, approximately 2 micrograms of genomic DNA were extracted from the cryopreserved PBMCs. Longitudinal blood samples from CLL patients on ibrutinib monotherapy underwent high-throughput TCR beta sequencing. Patients were enrolled in a phase 2 open-label single-center ibrutinib monotherapy trial. With regard to this clone: Its antigen target is currently unknown. Base-call qualities are not available, and no considerably larger clone is one nucleotide away.

The sequenced sample was PBMCs, obtained before ibrutinib treatment. This receptor was obtained from a human donor with chronic lymphocytic leukemia. The V gene is TRBV7-9 and the J gene is TRBJ2-1; no D gene call is confident. In nucleotide form, the sequence is TGTGCCAGCAGCCCCACTTACAATGAGCAGTTCTTC. It encodes CASSPTYNEQFF.